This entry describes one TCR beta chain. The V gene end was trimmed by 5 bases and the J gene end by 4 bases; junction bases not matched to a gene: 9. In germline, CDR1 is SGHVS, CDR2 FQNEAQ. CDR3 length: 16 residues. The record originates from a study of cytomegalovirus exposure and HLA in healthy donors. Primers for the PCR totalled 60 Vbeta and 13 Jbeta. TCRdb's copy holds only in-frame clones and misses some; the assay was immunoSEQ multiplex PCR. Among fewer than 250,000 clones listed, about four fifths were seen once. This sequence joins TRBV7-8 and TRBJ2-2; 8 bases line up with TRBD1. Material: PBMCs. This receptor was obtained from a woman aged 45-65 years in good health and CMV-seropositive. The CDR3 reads CASSLDRGSGTGELFF. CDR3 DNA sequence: TGTGCCAGCAGCCTCGACAGGGGTTCGGGCACCGGGGAGCTGTTTTTT.